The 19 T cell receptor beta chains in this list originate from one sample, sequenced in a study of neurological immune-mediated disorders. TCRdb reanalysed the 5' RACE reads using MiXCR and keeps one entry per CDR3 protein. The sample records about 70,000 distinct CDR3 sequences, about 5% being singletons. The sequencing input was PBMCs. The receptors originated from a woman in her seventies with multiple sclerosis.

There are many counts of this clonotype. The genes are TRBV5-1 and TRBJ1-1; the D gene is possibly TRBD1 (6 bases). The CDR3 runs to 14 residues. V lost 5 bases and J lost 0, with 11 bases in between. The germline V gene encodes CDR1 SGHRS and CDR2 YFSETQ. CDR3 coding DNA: TGCGCCAGCAGGCAACAGGGTTTGAACACTGAAGCTTTCTTT. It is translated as CASRQQGLNTEAFF.

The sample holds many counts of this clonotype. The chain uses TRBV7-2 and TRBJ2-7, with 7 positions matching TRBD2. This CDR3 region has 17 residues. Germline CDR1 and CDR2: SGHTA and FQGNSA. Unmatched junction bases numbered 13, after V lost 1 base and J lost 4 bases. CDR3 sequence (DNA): TGTGCCAGCAGCTTAGATAGATCGGGACTAACTCTTTACGAGCAGTACTTC. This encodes CASSLDRSGLTLYEQYF.

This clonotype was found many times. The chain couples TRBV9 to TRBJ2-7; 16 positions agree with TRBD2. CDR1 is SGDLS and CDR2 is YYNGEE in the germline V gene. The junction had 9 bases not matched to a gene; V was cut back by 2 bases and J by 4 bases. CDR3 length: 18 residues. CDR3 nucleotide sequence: TGTGCCAGCAGCGTTGGGACTAGCGGGAGGGCCTCCCCTTACGAGCAGTACTTC. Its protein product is CASSVGTSGRASPYEQYF.

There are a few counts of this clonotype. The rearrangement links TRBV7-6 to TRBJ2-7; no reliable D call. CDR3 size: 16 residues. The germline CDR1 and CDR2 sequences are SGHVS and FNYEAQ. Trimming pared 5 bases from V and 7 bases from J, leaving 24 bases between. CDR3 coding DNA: TGTGCCAGCAGCCATCGAGGTAACCCTACGATGAGTGAGCAGTACTTC. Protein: CASSHRGNPTMSEQYF.

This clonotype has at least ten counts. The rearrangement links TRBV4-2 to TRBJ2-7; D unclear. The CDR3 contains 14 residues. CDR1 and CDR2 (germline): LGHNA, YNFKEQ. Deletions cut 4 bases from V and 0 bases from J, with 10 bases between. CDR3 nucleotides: TGTGCCAGCAGCCCCTGGTTGTCCTCCTACGAGCAGTACTTC. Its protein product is CASSPWLSSYEQYF.

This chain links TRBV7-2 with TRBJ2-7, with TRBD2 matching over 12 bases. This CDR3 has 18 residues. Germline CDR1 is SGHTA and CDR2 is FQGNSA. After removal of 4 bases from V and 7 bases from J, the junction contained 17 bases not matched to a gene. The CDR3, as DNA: TGTGCCAGCAGCTCAGGGGTTCTTCTAGCGGGAGGGCCGGGTGAGCAGTACTTC. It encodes CASSSGVLLAGGPGEQYF.

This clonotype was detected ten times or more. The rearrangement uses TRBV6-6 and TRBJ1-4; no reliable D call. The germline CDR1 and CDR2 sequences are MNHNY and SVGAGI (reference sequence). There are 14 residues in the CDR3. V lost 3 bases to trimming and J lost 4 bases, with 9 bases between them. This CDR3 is CASSYESLNEKLFF. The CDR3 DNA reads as TGTGCCAGCAGTTATGAGTCTCTTAATGAAAAACTGTTTTTT.

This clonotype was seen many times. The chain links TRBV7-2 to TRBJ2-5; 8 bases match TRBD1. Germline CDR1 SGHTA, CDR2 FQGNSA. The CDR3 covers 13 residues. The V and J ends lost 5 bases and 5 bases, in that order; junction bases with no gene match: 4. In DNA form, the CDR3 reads TGTGCCAGCAGCGCGGACAGGGATGAGACCCAGTACTTC. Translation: CASSADRDETQYF. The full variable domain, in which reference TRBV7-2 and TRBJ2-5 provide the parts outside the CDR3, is GAGVSQSPSNKVTEKGKDVELRCDPISGHTALYWYRQSLGQGLEFLIYFQGNSAPDKSGLPSDRFSAERTGGSVSTLTIQRTQQEDSAVYLCASSADRDETQYFGPGTRLLVL.

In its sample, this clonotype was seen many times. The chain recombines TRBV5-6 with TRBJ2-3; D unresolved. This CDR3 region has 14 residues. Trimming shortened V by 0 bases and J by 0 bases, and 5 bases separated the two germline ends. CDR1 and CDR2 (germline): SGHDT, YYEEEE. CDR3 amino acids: CASSLVRSTDTQYF. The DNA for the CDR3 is TGTGCCAGCAGCTTGGTTCGCAGCACAGATACGCAGTATTTT.

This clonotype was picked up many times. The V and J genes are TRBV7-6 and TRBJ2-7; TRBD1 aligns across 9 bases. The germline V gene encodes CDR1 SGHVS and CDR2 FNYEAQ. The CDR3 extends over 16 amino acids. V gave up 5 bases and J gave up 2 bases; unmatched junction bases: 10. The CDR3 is CASSAQTGQGAYEQYF. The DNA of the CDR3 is TGTGCCAGCAGCGCCCAGACGGGACAGGGTGCCTACGAGCAGTACTTC.

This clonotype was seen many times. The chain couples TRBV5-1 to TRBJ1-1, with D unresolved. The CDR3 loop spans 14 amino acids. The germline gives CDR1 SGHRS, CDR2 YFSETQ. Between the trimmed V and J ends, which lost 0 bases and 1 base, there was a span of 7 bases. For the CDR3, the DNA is TGCGCCAGCAGCTTGGGGACGTGGAACACTGAAGCTTTCTTT. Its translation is CASSLGTWNTEAFF.

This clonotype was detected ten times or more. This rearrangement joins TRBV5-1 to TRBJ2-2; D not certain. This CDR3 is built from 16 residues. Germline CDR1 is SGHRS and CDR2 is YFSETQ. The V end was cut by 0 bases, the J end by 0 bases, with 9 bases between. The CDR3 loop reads CASSLVPRANTGELFF. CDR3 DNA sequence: TGCGCCAGCAGCTTGGTCCCTCGGGCGAACACCGGGGAGCTGTTTTTT.

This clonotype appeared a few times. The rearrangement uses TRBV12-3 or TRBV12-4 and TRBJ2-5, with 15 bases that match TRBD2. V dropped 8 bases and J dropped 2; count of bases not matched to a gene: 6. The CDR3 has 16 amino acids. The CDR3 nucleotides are TGTGCCAGCTTAACGGGACTAGCGGGAGGTCAAGAGACCCAGTACTTC. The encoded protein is CASLTGLAGGQETQYF.

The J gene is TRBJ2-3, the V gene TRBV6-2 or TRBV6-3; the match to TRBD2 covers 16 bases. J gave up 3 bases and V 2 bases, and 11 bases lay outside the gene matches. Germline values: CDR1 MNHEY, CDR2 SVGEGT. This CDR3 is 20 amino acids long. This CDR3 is CASSYVTGTSGRAGTDTQYF. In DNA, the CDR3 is TGTGCCAGCAGTTACGTAACCGGGACTAGCGGGAGGGCCGGAACAGATACGCAGTATTTT.

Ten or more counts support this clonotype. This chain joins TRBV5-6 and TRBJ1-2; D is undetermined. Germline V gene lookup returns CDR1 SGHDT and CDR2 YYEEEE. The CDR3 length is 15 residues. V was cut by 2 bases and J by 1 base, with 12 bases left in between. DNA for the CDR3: TGTGCCAGCAGCTTTCGGATCCCTCATAACTATGGCTACACCTTC. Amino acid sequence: CASSFRIPHNYGYTF.

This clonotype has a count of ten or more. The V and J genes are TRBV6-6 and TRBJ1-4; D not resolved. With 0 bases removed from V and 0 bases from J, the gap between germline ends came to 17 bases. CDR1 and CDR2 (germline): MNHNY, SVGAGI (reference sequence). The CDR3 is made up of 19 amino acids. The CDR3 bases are TGTGCCAGCAGTTACTCGGCGGCAGAAGGCCTTGCAACTAATGAAAAACTGTTTTTT. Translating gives CASSYSAAEGLATNEKLFF.

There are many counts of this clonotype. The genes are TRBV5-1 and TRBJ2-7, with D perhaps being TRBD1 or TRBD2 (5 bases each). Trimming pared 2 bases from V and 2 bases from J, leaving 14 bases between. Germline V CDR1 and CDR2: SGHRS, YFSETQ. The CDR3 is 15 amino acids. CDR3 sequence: CASSLSNGATYEQYF. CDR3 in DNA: TGCGCCAGCAGCTTATCGAACGGGGCTACCTACGAGCAGTACTTC.

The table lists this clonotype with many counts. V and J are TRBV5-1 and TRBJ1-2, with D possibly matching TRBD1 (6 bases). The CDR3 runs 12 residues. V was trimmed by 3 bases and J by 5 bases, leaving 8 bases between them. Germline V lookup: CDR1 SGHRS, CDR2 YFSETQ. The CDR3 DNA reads TGCGCCAGCAGCTGGGACACTTATGGCTACACCTTC. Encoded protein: CASSWDTYGYTF. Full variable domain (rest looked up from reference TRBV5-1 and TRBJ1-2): KAGVTQTPRYLIKTRGQQVTLSCSPISGHRSVSWYQQTPGQGLQFLFEYFSETQRNKGNFPGRFSGRQFSNSRSEMNVSTLELGDSALYLCASSWDTYGYTFGSGTRLTVV.

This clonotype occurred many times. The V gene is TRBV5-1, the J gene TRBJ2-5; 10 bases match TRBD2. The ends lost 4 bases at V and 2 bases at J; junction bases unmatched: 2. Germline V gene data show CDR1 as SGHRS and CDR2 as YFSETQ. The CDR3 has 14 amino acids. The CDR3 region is CASSGLADQETQYF. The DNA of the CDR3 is TGCGCCAGCAGCGGACTAGCGGATCAAGAGACCCAGTACTTC.